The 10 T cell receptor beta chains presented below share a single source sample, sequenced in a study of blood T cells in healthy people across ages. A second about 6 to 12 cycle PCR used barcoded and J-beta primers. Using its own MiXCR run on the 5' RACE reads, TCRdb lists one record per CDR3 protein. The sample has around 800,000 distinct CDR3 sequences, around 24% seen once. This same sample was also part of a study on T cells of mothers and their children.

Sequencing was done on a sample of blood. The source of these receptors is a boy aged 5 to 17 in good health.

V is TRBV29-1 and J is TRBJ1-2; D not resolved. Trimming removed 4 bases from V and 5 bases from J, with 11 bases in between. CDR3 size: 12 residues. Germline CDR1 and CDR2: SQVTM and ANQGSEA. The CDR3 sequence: CSVGEVGYGYTF. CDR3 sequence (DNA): TGCAGCGTTGGGGAAGTGGGATATGGCTACACCTTC.

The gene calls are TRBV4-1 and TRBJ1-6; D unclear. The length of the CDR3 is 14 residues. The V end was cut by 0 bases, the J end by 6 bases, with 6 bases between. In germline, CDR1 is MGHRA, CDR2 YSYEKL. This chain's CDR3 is CASSQEYSNSPLHF. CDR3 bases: TGCGCCAGCAGCCAAGAATATTCTAATTCACCCCTCCACTTT.

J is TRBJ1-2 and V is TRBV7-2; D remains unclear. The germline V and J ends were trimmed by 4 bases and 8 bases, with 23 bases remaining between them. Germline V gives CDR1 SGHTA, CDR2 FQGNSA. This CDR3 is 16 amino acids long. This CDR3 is CASSSRASYGVRGYTF. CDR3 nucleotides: TGTGCCAGCAGCTCCCGGGCTTCCTATGGGGTTCGGGGCTACACCTTC.

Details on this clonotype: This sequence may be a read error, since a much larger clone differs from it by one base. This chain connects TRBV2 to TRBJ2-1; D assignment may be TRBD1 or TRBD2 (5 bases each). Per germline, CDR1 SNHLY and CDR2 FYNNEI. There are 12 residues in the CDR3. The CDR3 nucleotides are TGTGGCAGCAGTGAGGGGTACAATGAGCAGTTCTTC. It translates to CGSSEGYNEQFF.

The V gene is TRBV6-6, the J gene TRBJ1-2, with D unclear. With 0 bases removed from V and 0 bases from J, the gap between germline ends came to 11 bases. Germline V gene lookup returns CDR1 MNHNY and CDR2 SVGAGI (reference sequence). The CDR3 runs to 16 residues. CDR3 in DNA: TGTGCCAGCAGTTACTCGGTTACAGCCGCTAACTATGGCTACACCTTC. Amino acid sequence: CASSYSVTAANYGYTF.

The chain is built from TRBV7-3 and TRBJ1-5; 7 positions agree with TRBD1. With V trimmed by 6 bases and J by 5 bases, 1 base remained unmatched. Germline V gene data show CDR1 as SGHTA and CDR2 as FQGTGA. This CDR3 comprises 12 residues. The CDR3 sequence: CASRQGHQPQHF. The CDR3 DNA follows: TGTGCCAGCAGACAGGGGCATCAGCCCCAGCATTTT.

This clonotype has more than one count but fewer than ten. DNA of the CDR3: TGCAGTGCTCCTGCTCCTAGCGGGACCCAGTACTTC. It codes for CSAPAPSGTQYF. The chain combines TRBV20-1 with TRBJ2-5; 7 positions match TRBD2. CDR1 and CDR2 (germline): DFQATT, SNEGSKA (reference sequence). V gave up 5 bases and J gave up 7 bases; unmatched junction bases: 7. CDR3 length: 12 amino acids.

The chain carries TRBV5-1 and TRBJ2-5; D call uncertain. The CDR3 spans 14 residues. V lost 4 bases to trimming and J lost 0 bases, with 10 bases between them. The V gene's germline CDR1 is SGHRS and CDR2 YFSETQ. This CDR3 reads CASSTGRDQETQYF. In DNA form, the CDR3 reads TGCGCCAGCAGCACCGGACGGGACCAAGAGACCCAGTACTTC.

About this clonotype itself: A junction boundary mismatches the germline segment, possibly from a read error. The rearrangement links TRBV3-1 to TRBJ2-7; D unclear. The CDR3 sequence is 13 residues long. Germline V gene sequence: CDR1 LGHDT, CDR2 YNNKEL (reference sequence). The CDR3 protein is CVSSQGHTYEQYF. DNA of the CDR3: TGTGTCAGCAGCCAAGGCCATACCTACGAGCAGTACTTC.

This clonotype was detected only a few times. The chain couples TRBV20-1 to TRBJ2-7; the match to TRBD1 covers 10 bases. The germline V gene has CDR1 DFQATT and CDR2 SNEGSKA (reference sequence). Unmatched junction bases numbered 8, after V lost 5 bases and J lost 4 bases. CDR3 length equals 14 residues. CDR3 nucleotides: TGCAGTGCTCTAGGGACAGGGGCGAGATACGAGCAGTACTTC. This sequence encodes CSALGTGARYEQYF.